The clone carrying this TCR beta chain has just a few counts. Its antigen is not known. The CDR3 runs 14 residues. V lost 3 bases and J 11 bases, leaving 19 bases between the germline ends. Germline values: CDR1 SGHTA, CDR2 FQGNSA. The entry originates in a study of T cells in Graves' hyperthyroidism and ophthalmopathy. Study-level points and caveats: Patients with ophthalmopathy were separated from those with stable hyperthyroidism by a 13 V-J model. Ophthalmopathy got predicted by the model a median about six months before its onset. Blood samples included most of the expanded thyroid clonotypes exceeding 0.001.

RNA transcripts yielded amplified TCR beta CDR3 regions. Primed by the HTBI set, a first-round RT-PCR was run on the TCR CDR3. One entry per CDR3 protein results from TCRdb running MiXCR on the multiplex PCR reads. The table has 250,000 or so distinct CDR3 sequences, roughly 15% seen once. Patients were aged 18 to 65, had disease duration under 2 months, and had newly diagnosed hyperthyroidism. Sequencing was carried out using blood. This receptor was identified in a woman in her forties or fifties with Graves' hyperthyroidism that later progressed to Graves' ophthalmopathy. The V gene is TRBV7-2, the J gene TRBJ1-1, with D perhaps TRBD1 (5 bases). CDR3: CASSLPWGDSPAFF. The CDR3 region has the DNA TGTGCCAGCAGCTTGCCGTGGGGGGATAGTCCGGCTTTCTTT.